The 20 T cell receptor beta chains given below trace back to one sample, sequenced in a study of blood T cell repertoires in COVID-19. The data were produced by immunoSEQ multiplex PCR, yet TCRdb's version contains in-frame clones alone and is incomplete. The sample carries about 73,000 clones, 65% to 90% recorded once. The sample taken for sequencing was peripheral blood. Receptors originate from a woman aged 60-75 years with acute or convalescent COVID-19.

J is TRBJ2-6 and V is TRBV5-4; 12 bases agree with TRBD1. The CDR3 sequence is 17 residues long. Germline loops: CDR1 SGHNT, CDR2 YYREEE (reference sequence). V shed 5 bases and J 2 bases; nucleotides not matched to a gene: 5. CDR3 protein: CASSRDRGRAGANVLTF. In DNA form, the CDR3 reads TGTGCCAGCAGTCGGGACAGGGGGCGAGCTGGGGCCAACGTCCTGACTTTC.

The CDR3 region is CASRDRFSGNTIYF. CDR3 DNA sequence: TGTGCCAGCAGGGACAGATTCTCTGGAAACACCATATATTTT. The rearrangement links TRBV6-5 to TRBJ1-3, with D maybe TRBD1 (6 bases). V dropped 6 bases and J dropped 0 bases, with 9 bases sitting between them. CDR1 is MNHEY, CDR2 SVGAGI, per germline. The CDR3 sequence is 14 residues long.

V and J are TRBV3-1 (or the pseudogene TRBV3-2) and TRBJ2-7; tentatively, D is TRBD1 (6 bases). V gave up 4 bases and J gave up 2 bases, with 15 bases separating them. CDR1 and CDR2 (germline): LGHDT, YNNKEL (reference sequence). The CDR3 totals 15 residues. CDR3 region: CASSLSGTPPYEQYF. In DNA, the CDR3 is TGTGCCAGCAGCCTATCCGGGACACCCCCCTACGAGCAGTACTTC.

CDR3 in DNA: TGTGCCGGGGGGAGAAACACCGGGGAGCTGTTTTTT. The encoded protein is CAGGRNTGELFF. The chain employs TRBV6-5 and TRBJ2-2; TRBD2 might be the D (6 bases). Germline CDR1 is MNHEY and CDR2 is SVGAGI. V was trimmed by 11 bases and J by 2 bases, leaving 9 bases between them. The CDR3 covers 12 residues.

V usage is TRBV3-1 (or the pseudogene TRBV3-2) and J usage is TRBJ1-2; 7 positions match TRBD1. J gave up 9 bases and V 1 base, and 2 bases lay outside the gene matches. The CDR3 runs 12 residues. Germline V gives CDR1 LGHDT, CDR2 YNNKEL (reference sequence). DNA for the CDR3: TGTGCCAGCAGCCAAGGGGACAGTAGCTACACCTTC. Translating gives CASSQGDSSYTF.

V usage is TRBV10-2 and J usage is TRBJ1-5; TRBD1 aligns across 9 bases. The CDR3 contains 17 residues. Losses at the gene ends were 3 bases for V and 8 bases for J; bases not matched to a gene: 14. Germline CDR1 and CDR2: WSHSY and SAAADI. CDR3 sequence (DNA): TGCGCCAGCAGTGACCAAAGAGGGACAGGGCCATCAAAGCCCCAGCATTTT. Translated: CASSDQRGTGPSKPQHF.

This clone has only a few counts. The chain recombines TRBV5-4 with TRBJ2-1; tentative D call: TRBD1 (5 bases). Germline assignment: CDR1 SGHNT and CDR2 YYREEE (reference sequence). V was trimmed by 3 bases and J by 1 base, leaving 17 bases between them. This CDR3 is 17 amino acids long. The CDR3 region is CASSWGTLRSSYNEQFF. The CDR3 DNA is TGTGCCAGCAGCTGGGGCACCCTTCGAAGTTCCTACAATGAGCAGTTCTTC.

The CDR3 region is CASSPQGEVSGNTIYF. The DNA for the CDR3 is TGCGCCAGCAGCCCACAGGGGGAAGTCTCTGGAAACACCATATATTTT. This chain uses TRBV5-1 with TRBJ1-3; TRBD1 agrees at 8 bases. Germline V CDR1 and CDR2: SGHRS, YFSETQ. The CDR3 is made up of 16 amino acids. Unmatched junction bases numbered 6, after V lost 4 bases and J lost 0 bases.

The chain recombines TRBV4-2 with TRBJ1-3; the match to TRBD1 covers 7 bases. The germline V gene encodes CDR1 LGHNA and CDR2 YNFKEQ. Trimming removed 0 bases from V and 2 bases from J; junction bases left unmatched: 10. The CDR3 covers 18 residues. Here the CDR3 DNA reads TGTGCCAGCAGCCAAGATCTCCTCCAGGGGGGTGCTGGAAACACCATATATTTT. The encoded protein is CASSQDLLQGGAGNTIYF.

The chain uses TRBV24-1 and TRBJ1-5; 8 nucleotides line up with TRBD1. Germline lookup yields CDR1 KGHDR and CDR2 SFDVKD. The CDR3 has 15 amino acids. V was clipped by 3 bases and J by 4 bases; unmatched bases: 4. CDR3 sequence (DNA): TGTGCCACCAGTGATGGACAGGGTCTGAATCAGCCCCAGCATTTT. Amino acid sequence: CATSDGQGLNQPQHF.

The rearrangement uses TRBV6-1 and TRBJ1-5; 8 positions agree with TRBD1. The CDR3 covers 18 residues. The V gene's germline CDR1 is MNHNS and CDR2 SASEGT. V was clipped by 2 bases and J by 9 bases; unmatched bases: 18. This CDR3 reads CASSEFTPGQAYMWPQHF. The CDR3 nucleotides are TGTGCCAGCAGTGAATTTACCCCGGGACAGGCCTATATGTGGCCCCAGCATTTT.

The J gene is TRBJ1-3, the V gene TRBV5-1; D is uncertain. Trimming left V 0 bases short and J 0 bases short, with 7 bases between. The CDR3 consists of 15 residues. Germline V gene sequence: CDR1 SGHRS, CDR2 YFSETQ. The CDR3 bases are TGCGCCAGCAGCTTGGGAACAAGCTCTGGAAACACCATATATTTT. As protein: CASSLGTSSGNTIYF. Combining the CDR3 with reference TRBV5-1 and TRBJ1-3 gives the whole variable domain KAGVTQTPRYLIKTRGQQVTLSCSPISGHRSVSWYQQTPGQGLQFLFEYFSETQRNKGNFPGRFSGRQFSNSRSEMNVSTLELGDSALYLCASSLGTSSGNTIYFGEGSWLTVV.

The chain employs TRBV11-2 and TRBJ2-7, with 13 positions matching TRBD2. Germline V gene data show CDR1 as SGHAT and CDR2 as FQNNGV. J lost 0 bases, V lost 5 bases, and 4 bases had no gene match. The CDR3 spans 16 residues. The CDR3 nucleotides are TGTGCCAGCAGCCAGCGGACTAGCGGGAGCTCCTACGAGCAGTACTTC. Translated: CASSQRTSGSSYEQYF.

The chain carries TRBV6-5 and TRBJ1-3; perhaps TRBD1 as D (6 bases). Germline CDR1 MNHEY, CDR2 SVGAGI. V was pared by 8 bases and J by 6 bases, with 14 bases between. The CDR3 contains 13 residues. CDR3 DNA sequence: TGTGCCAGCGAACCGGGACACCTAAACACCATATATTTT. It is translated as CASEPGHLNTIYF.

A single count supports this clone. The CDR3 DNA sequence: TGTGCCAGCAGTTCCTATATATTCGGACAGGGTGGGAGCTACACCTTC. This encodes CASSSYIFGQGGSYTF. V gene TRBV27 combines with J gene TRBJ1-2; TRBD1 matches at 8 bases. The CDR3 sequence is 16 residues long. Germline trimming cut 4 bases from V and 9 bases from J; bases unmatched to any gene: 16. Germline CDR1 MNHEY, CDR2 SMNVEV (reference sequence).

The V gene is TRBV6-5, the J gene TRBJ2-7; the match to TRBD2 covers 9 bases. Germline assignment: CDR1 MNHEY and CDR2 SVGAGI. The CDR3 spans 15 residues. The trim removed 8 bases at V and 2 bases at J, leaving 10 bases unmatched. CDR3 nucleotide sequence: TGTGCCAGCTCTTTAGGCGGGGGGGCCGCCTACGAGCAGTACTTC. Translated, it gives CASSLGGGAAYEQYF.

The genes are TRBV5-5 and TRBJ2-3; weak D call: TRBD2 (6 bases). V was cut by 2 bases and J by 4 bases, with 17 bases left in between. CDR1 and CDR2 (germline): SGHKS, YYEKEE (reference sequence). The CDR3 extends over 16 amino acids. In DNA, the CDR3 is TGTGCCAGCAGCTTTCGGGCGGGATCTGCCCCAGATACGCAGTATTTT. Its protein product is CASSFRAGSAPDTQYF.

This chain uses TRBV6-5 with TRBJ1-1, with 7 bases fitting TRBD1. The CDR3 contains 15 residues. Trimming took 7 bases from V and 4 from J; bases not matched to a gene: 12. CDR1 and CDR2 from the germline V gene are MNHEY and SVGAGI. The CDR3 reads CASTRRDSPFTEAFF. The CDR3 nucleotides read TGTGCCAGCACCAGAAGGGACAGCCCCTTCACTGAAGCTTTCTTT.

CDR3 residues: CASSYGGLAPYEQYF. For the CDR3, the DNA is TGTGCCAGCAGTTACGGAGGACTAGCGCCCTACGAGCAGTACTTC. This chain uses TRBV6-2 or TRBV6-3 with TRBJ2-7; 9 bases fit TRBD2. In germline, CDR1 is MNHEY, CDR2 SVGEGT. The CDR3 is 15 amino acids. V trimming: 2 bases; J trimming: 2 bases; junction bases outside the gene matches: 4.

This clone has just a few counts. The chain carries TRBV27 and TRBJ2-2; 12 nucleotides line up with TRBD1. In germline, CDR1 is MNHEY, CDR2 SMNVEV (reference sequence). The CDR3 spans 17 residues. Trimming took 6 bases from V and 5 from J; bases not matched to a gene: 10. The DNA for the CDR3 is TGTGCCAGCAGATGGGACAGGGGGCTCCAGGGAACCGGGGAGCTGTTTTTT. It yields the protein CASRWDRGLQGTGELFF.